The 18 T cell receptor beta chains presented below share a single source sample, sequenced in a study of CD8+CD57+ T cells in acquired aplastic anemia. Profiling that covered TCR beta VDJ and CDR3 relied on genomic DNA as its template. TCRdb ran MiXCR on the reads and lists one entry per CDR3 protein. Of more than 150,000 distinct CDR3 sequences in the sample, around half were seen once. What was sequenced was sorted CD4+, CD8+, or CD8+CD57+ T cells (not recorded which) from PBMCs. The receptors originated from a human donor in good health.

The gene calls are TRBV29-1 and TRBJ2-5; the D gene is possibly TRBD1 (7 bases). The CDR3 totals 13 residues. Germline lookup yields CDR1 SQVTM and CDR2 ANQGSEA. V dropped 8 bases and J dropped 2 bases, with 15 bases sitting between them. The CDR3 spells CSFRTGGQETQYF. The CDR3 bases are TGCAGCTTTCGGACAGGAGGGCAAGAGACCCAGTACTTC.

The rearrangement joins TRBV19 to TRBJ2-7, with 7 bases fitting TRBD2. Per the germline V gene, CDR1 is LNHDA and CDR2 is SQIVND (reference sequence). Unmatched junction bases numbered 5, after V lost 3 bases and J lost 0 bases. The CDR3 has 15 residues. The CDR3 reads CASSMAGGSSYEQYF. The CDR3 coding sequence is TGTGCCAGTAGTATGGCGGGCGGGAGCTCCTACGAGCAGTACTTC.

This clonotype occurred many times. J is TRBJ2-1 and V is TRBV5-6, with TRBD2 matching 7 bases. The germline gives CDR1 SGHDT, CDR2 YYEEEE. J lost 6 bases, V lost 2 bases, and 8 bases had no gene match. The CDR3 length is 15 residues. DNA of the CDR3: TGTGCCAGCAGCTTCTTCGCGGGAGTTGCCAATGAGCAGTTCTTC. Its translation: CASSFFAGVANEQFF.

Turning to this clonotype: A much larger clone differs by one base, so this may be a read error. Here the CDR3 DNA reads TGTGCCAGCAGCTTTGGACTAACGCCCGGGGAGCTGTTTTTT. It codes for CASSFGLTPGELFF. J is TRBJ2-2 and V is TRBV12-3 or TRBV12-4; a weak D match, TRBD2 (6 bases). This CDR3 comprises 14 residues. V shed 6 bases and J shed 6 bases, with 14 bases lying between them.

The table lists this clonotype with a count of one. The CDR3 reads CSAATGPSGNTIYF. The CDR3 DNA follows: TGCAGTGCCGCGACTGGACCCTCTGGAAACACCATATATTTT. This sequence joins TRBV20-1 and TRBJ1-3, with D uncertain. The CDR3 is 14 residues long. Germline CDR1 and CDR2: DFQATT and SNEGSKA (reference sequence). Between the trimmed V and J ends, which lost 6 bases and 0 bases, there was a span of 12 bases.

The table lists this clonotype with many counts. The chain couples TRBV20-1 to TRBJ2-1, with D unresolved. V gave up 0 bases and J gave up 5 bases, with 5 bases separating them. CDR1 is DFQATT, CDR2 SNEGSKA, per germline (reference sequence). This CDR3 is 12 amino acids long. The CDR3 DNA reads as TGCAGTGCTAGAGAGCGGAACAATGAGCAGTTCTTC. It yields the protein CSARERNNEQFF.

The chain carries TRBV7-9 and TRBJ2-3; TRBD2 aligns across 9 bases. Germline lookup yields CDR1 SEHNR and CDR2 FQNEAQ (reference sequence). CDR3 size: 14 residues. V lost 6 bases, J lost 5 bases, and 6 bases stayed unmatched. This CDR3 is CASRIAGVIDTQYF. The CDR3 nucleotides read TGTGCCAGCAGGATAGCGGGAGTGATAGATACGCAGTATTTT.

This clonotype was detected once. The rearrangement links TRBV11-2 to TRBJ1-3, with TRBD1 as a possible D gene (5 bases). In germline, CDR1 is SGHAT, CDR2 FQNNGV. CDR3 length: 17 residues. V lost 4 bases and J lost 2, with 18 bases in between. CDR3: CASSYTSTVLTGNTIYF. CDR3 in DNA: TGTGCCAGCAGCTATACATCGACAGTCCTCACTGGAAACACCATATATTTT.

The chain combines TRBV2 with TRBJ2-7, with TRBD1 identical over 9 bases. After removal of 6 bases from V and 6 bases from J, the junction contained 3 bases not matched to a gene. The CDR3 is 12 amino acids. Germline-derived CDR1 and CDR2 are SNHLY and FYNNEI. The CDR3 is CASRGTGPEQYF. CDR3 DNA: TGTGCCAGCAGGGGGACAGGGCCCGAGCAGTACTTC. Based on the CDR3 plus reference TRBV2 and TRBJ2-7, the full variable domain is EPEVTQTPSHQVTQMGQEVILRCVPISNHLYFYWYRQILGQKVEFLVSFYNNEISEKSEIFDDQFSVERPDGSNFTLKIRSTKLEDSAMYFCASRGTGPEQYFGPGTRLTVT.

The V call is TRBV14, the J call TRBJ1-1, with D hard to call. The V end was cut by 10 bases, the J end by 1 base, with 13 bases between. Per the germline V gene, CDR1 is SGHDN and CDR2 is FVKESK. There are 13 residues in the CDR3. The CDR3 loop reads CATARGRNTEAFF. CDR3 nucleotides: TGTGCCACCGCTCGGGGTCGGAACACTGAAGCTTTCTTT.

The chain combines TRBV20-1 with TRBJ2-1, with TRBD2 matching 11 bases. This CDR3 has 16 amino acids. The junction had 6 bases not matched to a gene; V was cut back by 1 base and J by 4 bases. The V gene's germline CDR1 is DFQATT and CDR2 SNEGSKA (reference sequence). CDR3 DNA sequence: TGCAGTGCTAGAGTTTTGACTAGCGGGGATTACAATGAGCAGTTCTTC. Translating gives CSARVLTSGDYNEQFF.

V usage is TRBV15 and J usage is TRBJ1-6; D is possibly TRBD1 (5 bases). V gave up 4 bases and J gave up 6 bases, with 13 bases separating them. The CDR3 extends over 15 amino acids. Germline CDR1 is LNHNV and CDR2 is YYDKDF (reference sequence). The CDR3 nucleotides are TGTGCCACCAGCACACTCCATGGGGGTAATTCACCCCTCCACTTT. Encoded protein: CATSTLHGGNSPLHF.

This clonotype came up a few times. The chain has TRBV15 and TRBJ2-7; 7 bases map to TRBD1. Germline V gives CDR1 LNHNV, CDR2 YYDKDF (reference sequence). V shed 0 bases, J shed 7 bases, and the junction held 6 bases outside the gene matches. This CDR3 spans 14 amino acids. The CDR3 is CATSRDIRTGEQYF. The CDR3 region has the DNA TGTGCCACCAGCAGAGACATACGGACAGGAGAGCAGTACTTC.

The rearrangement links TRBV20-1 to TRBJ2-7, with TRBD2 identical over 9 bases. Germline-derived CDR1 and CDR2 are DFQATT and SNEGSKA (reference sequence). This CDR3 is 16 amino acids long. The ends lost 3 bases at V and 3 bases at J; junction bases unmatched: 12. CDR3 residues: CSARASSGMSFYEQYF. In nucleotides, the CDR3 is TGCAGTGCTAGGGCGTCTAGCGGGATGAGCTTCTACGAGCAGTACTTC.

This clonotype appeared many times. This rearrangement joins TRBV20-1 to TRBJ2-3; D ambiguous. The CDR3 runs to 10 residues. V shed 3 bases and J shed 5 bases, with 3 bases lying between them. Germline-derived CDR1 and CDR2 are DFQATT and SNEGSKA (reference sequence). CDR3 sequence (DNA): TGCAGTGCTAGGATAGATACGCAGTATTTT. Its translation: CSARIDTQYF.

This clonotype was found many times. As DNA, the CDR3 is TGTGCCAGTGCAGGGGGCAGTCAGCCCCAGCATTTT. Protein product: CASAGGSQPQHF. This chain connects TRBV19 to TRBJ1-5; TRBD1 agrees at 8 bases. Trimming cost V 8 bases and J 6 bases; bases outside gene matches: 3. Germline lookup yields CDR1 LNHDA and CDR2 SQIVND (reference sequence). The CDR3 is 12 amino acids.

This clonotype appeared many times. This chain connects TRBV25-1 to TRBJ2-6; no clear D gene. Germline loops: CDR1 MGHDK, CDR2 SYGVNS. The V end lost 0 bases, the J end lost 0 bases, and 3 bases lay between the germline ends. The length of the CDR3 is 15 residues. For the CDR3, the DNA is TGTGCCAGCAGTGAATACGGCTCTGGGGCCAACGTCCTGACTTTC. Amino acids: CASSEYGSGANVLTF.

This clonotype appeared many times. The genes are TRBV6-5 and TRBJ2-7; 7 nucleotides align to TRBD1. Germline V lookup: CDR1 MNHEY, CDR2 SVGAGI. This CDR3 has 13 residues. After removal of 6 bases from V and 7 bases from J, the junction contained 9 bases not matched to a gene. This CDR3 reads CASRPDREGEQYF. The CDR3 DNA reads as TGTGCCAGCAGACCCGACAGGGAAGGTGAGCAGTACTTC.